A single sample is the source of the 31 T cell receptor beta chains below, sequenced in a study of control samples from healthy donors and cancer patients (dated by TCRdb to the early 2020s). Libraries came from the immunoSEQ multiplex PCR assay. As stored in TCRdb, this immuneACCESS dataset retains in-frame rearrangements with V and J assigned. A fraction of the clones does not appear; measured against another copy, unresolved V genes explain less than half of the discrepancy, and the remainder lacks a known reason. The sample profile shows about 3,000 clones; 94% of them were found once. The top ten constitute approximately 31% of the sample. The sequenced sample was PBMCs. These receptor sequences come from a man between 65 and 85 years old with lung cancer.

This chain uses TRBV19 with TRBJ1-1; D is perhaps TRBD1 (6 bases). V dropped 4 bases and J dropped 6 bases, with 12 bases sitting between them. This CDR3 contains 13 residues. Germline CDR1 reads LNHDA; CDR2 reads SQIVND (reference sequence). CDR3 sequence: CASSTAQGSEAFF. Here the CDR3 DNA reads TGTGCCAGTAGTACCGCACAGGGTTCTGAAGCTTTCTTT.

The chain has TRBV30 and TRBJ1-5; 7 bases are a match to TRBD1. The V gene's germline CDR1 is GTSNPN and CDR2 SVGIG (reference sequence). The CDR3 consists of 13 residues. The ends lost 5 bases at V and 5 bases at J; junction bases unmatched: 6. The DNA of the CDR3 is TGTGCCTGGGCTACAGGGGACGATCAGCCCCAGCATTTT. Protein product: CAWATGDDQPQHF.

This clone has just a few counts. The chain couples TRBV15 to TRBJ1-6; D not certain. The CDR3 runs 14 residues. V lost 5 bases and J lost 7, with 12 bases in between. Germline V lookup: CDR1 LNHNV, CDR2 YYDKDF (reference sequence). The CDR3, as DNA: TGTGCCACCAGCGCCCAGACTGCGAATTCACCCCTCCACTTT. It is translated as CATSAQTANSPLHF.

The genes are TRBV19 and TRBJ1-5; 9 nucleotides align to TRBD1. The CDR3 is 13 amino acids. Trimming took 3 bases from V and 7 from J; bases not matched to a gene: 1. In germline, CDR1 is LNHDA, CDR2 SQIVND (reference sequence). The CDR3, as DNA: TGTGCCAGTAGTATCGGACAGGGGCAGCCCCAGCATTTT. It is translated as CASSIGQGQPQHF.

This chain uses TRBV5-6 with TRBJ1-2; D ambiguous. The CDR3 runs to 13 residues. Germline loops: CDR1 SGHDT, CDR2 YYEEEE. V was clipped by 0 bases and J by 6 bases, with 9 bases between them. CDR3 residues: CASSLVLHDGYTF. The CDR3 DNA follows: TGTGCCAGCAGCTTGGTTTTACACGATGGCTACACCTTC. Full variable domain (rest looked up from reference TRBV5-6 and TRBJ1-2): DAGVTQSPTHLIKTRGQQVTLRCSPKSGHDTVSWYQQALGQGPQFIFQYYEEEERQRGNFPDRFSGHQFPNYSSELNVNALLLGDSALYLCASSLVLHDGYTFGSGTRLTVV.

This sequence joins TRBV2 and TRBJ2-7, with D perhaps TRBD1 or TRBD2 (5 bases each). This CDR3 contains 13 residues. Trimming pared 6 bases from V and 0 bases from J, leaving 9 bases between. Germline V gene sequence: CDR1 SNHLY, CDR2 FYNNEI. CDR3 DNA sequence: TGTGCCAGCAGAGGGGACGGCTCCTACGAGCAGTACTTC. As protein: CASRGDGSYEQYF.

The chain carries TRBV9 and TRBJ1-2, with 8 bases lining up with TRBD1. CDR1 and CDR2 from the germline V gene are SGDLS and YYNGEE. The CDR3 sequence is 13 residues long. V was clipped by 5 bases and J by 6 bases; unmatched bases: 6. CDR3 sequence: CASSPGQGDGYTF. In nucleotides, the CDR3 is TGTGCCAGCAGTCCAGGACAGGGCGATGGCTACACCTTC.

The CDR3: CASSLQAGKPNYGYTF. The CDR3 DNA follows: TGTGCCAGCAGCTTACAAGCAGGGAAGCCCAACTATGGCTACACCTTC. The V gene is TRBV7-3, the J gene TRBJ1-2, with D maybe TRBD1 (5 bases). This CDR3 region has 16 residues. Per germline, CDR1 SGHTA and CDR2 FQGTGA. The V gene lost 2 bases and the J gene lost 2 bases, with 15 bases spanning the gap.

This clone was picked up one time. Other DNA sequences in this sample translate to the same CDR3. The chain joins TRBV6-1 to TRBJ1-1, with a weak D call TRBD1 (6 bases). V was trimmed by 1 base and J by 6 bases, leaving 21 bases between them. In germline, CDR1 is MNHNS, CDR2 SASEGT. CDR3 length: 17 residues. The CDR3 DNA reads as TGTGCCAGCAGTGAAGAGGGGGGACGGGGTAGGTTCGCTGAAGCTTTCTTT. This sequence encodes CASSEEGGRGRFAEAFF.

This clone was recorded once. The gene calls are TRBV29-1 and TRBJ2-7; 9 bases map to TRBD1. Trimming cost V 4 bases and J 6 bases; bases outside gene matches: 10. CDR1 SQVTM and CDR2 ANQGSEA come from the germline V gene. The CDR3 runs 14 residues. CDR3 sequence reads: CSVVVGTGISEQYF. The CDR3 bases are TGCAGCGTTGTAGTCGGGACAGGGATTTCCGAGCAGTACTTC.

The chain is built from TRBV24-1 and TRBJ2-3; 14 nucleotides align to TRBD2. The junction had 4 bases not matched to a gene; V was cut back by 2 bases and J by 7 bases. CDR3 size: 16 residues. CDR1 KGHDR and CDR2 SFDVKD come from the germline V gene. The CDR3 sequence: CATSDWTSGGLYTQYF. CDR3 bases: TGTGCCACCAGTGATTGGACTAGCGGGGGGCTCTATACGCAGTATTTT.

This rearrangement joins TRBV5-4 to TRBJ2-1, with D perhaps matching TRBD1 (5 bases). Germline CDR1 is SGHNT and CDR2 is YYREEE (reference sequence). The CDR3 has 16 amino acids. The V and J ends lost 0 bases and 5 bases respectively, with 15 bases between them. The CDR3 DNA reads as TGTGCCAGCAGCTTGGGTGGGGCACGGCACAACAATGAGCAGTTCTTC. It is translated as CASSLGGARHNNEQFF.

V usage is TRBV7-2 and J usage is TRBJ1-1; 9 bases are a match to TRBD1. After removal of 5 bases from V and 3 bases from J, the junction contained 1 base not matched to a gene. The V gene's germline CDR1 is SGHTA and CDR2 FQGNSA. The CDR3 sequence is 13 residues long. The CDR3 protein is CASSRDRDTEAFF. The CDR3 DNA sequence: TGTGCCAGCAGCCGGGACAGGGACACTGAAGCTTTCTTT.

This chain links TRBV5-8 with TRBJ1-3, with no clear D. The CDR3 is made up of 15 amino acids. The V gene lost 6 bases and the J gene lost 1 base, with 14 bases spanning the gap. Germline V gives CDR1 SGHTS, CDR2 YDEGEE. The CDR3 nucleotides are TGTGCCAGCACCCCTCGATGGGGATCTGGAAACACCATATATTTT. This gives the protein CASTPRWGSGNTIYF. Supplemented by reference TRBV5-8 and TRBJ1-3, the full variable domain reads EAGVTQSPTHLIKTRGQQATLRCSPISGHTSVYWYQQALGLGLQFLLWYDEGEERNRGNFPPRFSGRQFPNYSSELNVNALELEDSALYLCASTPRWGSGNTIYFGEGSWLTVV.

V and J are TRBV6-6 and TRBJ1-4; D is uncertain. CDR3 length: 14 residues. Per germline, CDR1 MNHNY and CDR2 SVGAGI (reference sequence). The V end was cut by 2 bases, the J end by 4 bases, with 8 bases between. CDR3 loop: CASSYGRDNEKLFF. The CDR3 DNA reads as TGTGCCAGCAGTTACGGACGGGATAATGAAAAACTGTTTTTT.

The chain links TRBV27 to TRBJ2-3; D unresolved. The V gene lost 4 bases and the J gene lost 4 bases, with 6 bases spanning the gap. The CDR3 runs 12 residues. Per germline, CDR1 MNHEY and CDR2 SMNVEV (reference sequence). In nucleotides, the CDR3 is TGTGCCAGCAGTTCCCCTCCAGATACGCAGTATTTT. As protein: CASSSPPDTQYF.

The chain uses TRBV27 and TRBJ1-1, with a weak D call TRBD1 (6 bases). This CDR3 spans 14 amino acids. Trimming took 6 bases from V and 4 from J, leaving 15 bases between them. Germline-derived CDR1 and CDR2 are MNHEY and SMNVEV (reference sequence). CDR3 nucleotides: TGTGCCAGCAGCGTCCGGGGGCGTAGCACTGAAGCTTTCTTT. It yields the protein CASSVRGRSTEAFF.

The rearrangement joins TRBV30 to TRBJ2-1; D possibly matches TRBD1 or TRBD2 (7 bases each). There are 17 residues in the CDR3. Germline V gives CDR1 GTSNPN, CDR2 SVGIG (reference sequence). The V and J ends lost 4 bases and 0 bases respectively, with 19 bases between them. The DNA for the CDR3 is TGTGCCTGGAAGTTGGGCAGGGGGGGGTTCTCCTACAATGAGCAGTTCTTC. Translating gives CAWKLGRGGFSYNEQFF.

V is TRBV15 and J is TRBJ1-1, with D perhaps matching TRBD1 (6 bases). V was shortened by 4 bases and J by 4 bases, with 19 bases between the two germline ends. The germline V gene has CDR1 LNHNV and CDR2 YYDKDF (reference sequence). CDR3 length: 16 amino acids. CDR3 DNA: TGTGCCACCAGCACACGCGCGACAGGTCGGGGCACTGAAGCTTTCTTT. Its protein product is CATSTRATGRGTEAFF.

J is TRBJ1-1 and V is TRBV19; D uncertain. The germline V and J ends were trimmed by 7 bases and 3 bases, with 15 bases remaining between them. The CDR3 consists of 14 residues. Germline CDR1 reads LNHDA; CDR2 reads SQIVND (reference sequence). The CDR3, as DNA: TGTGCCAGTACCACGACCCTATCAGACACTGAAGCTTTCTTT. Encoded protein: CASTTTLSDTEAFF.

J is TRBJ1-1 and V is TRBV9; a weak D match, TRBD1 (5 bases). The germline V and J ends were trimmed by 0 bases and 0 bases, with 9 bases remaining between them. This CDR3 comprises 15 residues. CDR1 is SGDLS and CDR2 is YYNGEE in the germline V gene. CDR3 sequence (DNA): TGTGCCAGCAGCGTAGTTAAGGGGATGAACACTGAAGCTTTCTTT. Protein product: CASSVVKGMNTEAFF.

V usage is TRBV14 and J usage is TRBJ1-1, with D possibly being TRBD1 (5 bases). V was shortened by 6 bases and J by 1 base, with 12 bases between the two germline ends. CDR1 is SGHDN and CDR2 is FVKESK in the germline V gene. The CDR3 contains 14 residues. The CDR3 is CASRSRGGNTEAFF. CDR3 DNA: TGTGCCAGCAGATCAAGGGGAGGGAACACTGAAGCTTTCTTT.

V is TRBV7-3 and J is TRBJ1-6; 7 nucleotides match TRBD1. Germline V gives CDR1 SGHTA, CDR2 FQGTGA. This CDR3 region has 15 residues. After removal of 5 bases from V and 7 bases from J, the junction contained 8 bases not matched to a gene. This chain's CDR3 is CASSQGSGGNSPLHF. For the CDR3, the DNA is TGTGCCAGCAGCCAAGGTTCAGGGGGAAATTCACCCCTCCACTTT.

V usage is TRBV9 and J usage is TRBJ2-3; TRBD2 matches at 13 bases. The germline CDR1 and CDR2 sequences are SGDLS and YYNGEE. This CDR3 region has 17 residues. V gave up 5 bases and J gave up 9 bases; unmatched junction bases: 15. CDR3 bases: TGTGCCAGCAGTGCTAATGACGGACTAGCGGGGGAATCGACGCAGTATTTT. This codes for CASSANDGLAGESTQYF.

About this clone itself: A read error may account for a junction end that differs from germline. The chain recombines TRBV3-1 (or the pseudogene TRBV3-2) with TRBJ1-6, with 10 positions matching TRBD1. In germline, CDR1 is LGHDT, CDR2 YNNKEL (reference sequence). The CDR3 is 17 residues long. CDR3 amino acids: CASTQSIIRDRGSPLHF. DNA for the CDR3: TGTGCCAGCACCCAAAGTATTATCCGGGACAGGGGTTCACCCCTCCACTTT.

The chain recombines TRBV10-3 with TRBJ2-1, with 9 bases that match TRBD2. Germline V lookup: CDR1 ENHRY, CDR2 SYGVKD. The CDR3 spans 18 residues. The V gene end was trimmed by 1 base and the J gene end by 4 bases; junction bases not matched to a gene: 11. The CDR3 is CAISEFNGLAGPYNEQFF. The DNA of the CDR3 is TGTGCCATCAGTGAGTTCAACGGTCTAGCGGGGCCTTACAATGAGCAGTTCTTC.

This chain connects TRBV5-4 to TRBJ2-2; 9 nucleotides agree with TRBD1. The CDR3 loop spans 15 amino acids. Trimming took 5 bases from V and 5 from J; bases not matched to a gene: 7. CDR1 and CDR2 (germline): SGHNT, YYREEE (reference sequence). The CDR3, as DNA: TGTGCCAGCAGATCCACAGGGGGCCGGACCGGGGAGCTGTTTTTT. Residues: CASRSTGGRTGELFF. The entire variable domain, with the rest obtained from reference TRBV5-4 and TRBJ2-2, is as follows: ETGVTQSPTHLIKTRGQQVTLRCSSQSGHNTVSWYQQALGQGPQFIFQYYREEENGRGNFPPRFSGLQFPNYSSELNVNALELDDSALYLCASRSTGGRTGELFFGEGSRLTVL.

In DNA, the CDR3 is TGTGCCAGCAGCTTATCTAAGGGGGGAAATCAGCCCCAGCATTTT. Translated: CASSLSKGGNQPQHF. The genes are TRBV11-2 and TRBJ1-5, with a possible D match to TRBD1 (6 bases). Germline values: CDR1 SGHAT, CDR2 FQNNGV. The length of the CDR3 is 15 residues. With 2 bases removed from V and 4 bases from J, the gap between germline ends came to 12 bases.

In regard to this clone: Other DNA sequences in the same sample also yield this CDR3. The genes are TRBV6-1 and TRBJ1-1; D perhaps matches TRBD1 (6 bases). The ends were cut back, 3 bases at V and 6 bases at J, with 23 bases in the middle. This CDR3 contains 17 residues. Germline assignment: CDR1 MNHNS and CDR2 SASEGT. Written as DNA, the CDR3 is TGTGCCAGCAGTGAGGAGGGGGGACGGGGTAGGTTCGCTGAAGCTTTCTTT. It yields the protein CASSEEGGRGRFAEAFF.

This chain joins TRBV7-9 and TRBJ2-7; possibly TRBD2 for D (5 bases). The CDR3 runs to 14 residues. Germline CDR1 reads SEHNR; CDR2 reads FQNEAQ (reference sequence). Trimming cost V 2 bases and J 0 bases, with 8 bases left between them. DNA for the CDR3: TGTGCCAGCAGCTTATCGGGGAGCTCCTACGAGCAGTACTTC. This sequence encodes CASSLSGSSYEQYF.

The rearrangement links TRBV7-9 to TRBJ1-5, with TRBD1 as a possible D gene (6 bases). Trimming removed 1 base from V and 2 bases from J, with 12 bases in between. Germline-derived CDR1 and CDR2 are SEHNR and FQNEAQ (reference sequence). This CDR3 region has 16 residues. The CDR3 region is CASSLGAGERNQPQHF. The CDR3 DNA reads TGTGCCAGCAGCTTAGGGGCAGGGGAGCGCAATCAGCCCCAGCATTTT.